The rows below give T cell receptor beta chains drawn from one sample of a study of OX40 agonist ivuxolimab in advanced cancers. TCRdb's table, derived via immunoSEQ multiplex PCR, lists solely in-frame clones and lacks some. The sample shows around 100,000 clones, approximately 87% of them seen only once. Sample: CD4+ or CD8+ T cells sorted from blood, taken in a trial of the OX40 agonist ivuxolimab. The receptors stem from an adult with an advanced solid tumor such as melanoma, head and neck, liver or kidney cancer. The conserved cysteine and the conserved F or W are not part of the CDR3 here. A D gene is named only where the DNA matches it firmly.

j_call: TRBJ2-4; d_call: TRBD1; v_call: TRBV5-1; cdr3_aa: ASGPGQGGNIQY
j_call: TRBJ1-1; d_call: NA; v_call: TRBV7-3; cdr3_aa: ASSFNGVSTEAF
j_call: TRBJ2-5; d_call: NA; v_call: TRBV30; cdr3_aa: AWSVGPEEY
j_call: TRBJ2-2; d_call: NA; v_call: TRBV5-1; cdr3_aa: ASSSRGAQTGELF
j_call: TRBJ1-4; d_call: NA; v_call: TRBV4-3; cdr3_aa: ASSQERGIGEKLF
j_call: TRBJ1-2; d_call: TRBD1; v_call: TRBV6-1; cdr3_aa: ASSPGQSLSEST
j_call: TRBJ1-3; d_call: NA; v_call: TRBV15; cdr3_aa: ATSRDRNTIY
j_call: TRBJ1-2; d_call: NA; v_call: TRBV29-1; cdr3_aa: SVDNSRDYGYT
j_call: TRBJ1-5; d_call: NA; v_call: TRBV27; cdr3_aa: ASSDGSNQPQH
j_call: TRBJ2-7; d_call: NA; v_call: TRBV27; cdr3_aa: ASSPRIVYEQY
j_call: TRBJ1-1; d_call: NA; v_call: TRBV29-1; cdr3_aa: SARRGQGNTEAF
j_call: TRBJ2-7; d_call: NA; v_call: TRBV7-9; cdr3_aa: ASSSSSYEQY
j_call: TRBJ2-3; d_call: NA; v_call: TRBV7-2; cdr3_aa: ASSLWGASTDTQY
j_call: TRBJ2-1; d_call: NA; v_call: TRBV5-1; cdr3_aa: ASSLPGTYNEQF
j_call: NA; d_call: NA; v_call: TRBV30; cdr3_aa: AWSVFGWAYEQY
j_call: TRBJ1-1; d_call: NA; v_call: TRBV19; cdr3_aa: ASSFVRASNTEAF
j_call: TRBJ2-1; d_call: NA; v_call: TRBV9; cdr3_aa: ASSVEGQADNEQF
j_call: TRBJ1-2; d_call: TRBD1; v_call: TRBV19; cdr3_aa: ASTRDRGLYGYT
j_call: TRBJ2-2; d_call: NA; v_call: TRBV29-1; cdr3_aa: SVTGSITGELF
j_call: TRBJ2-1; d_call: NA; v_call: TRBV6-5; cdr3_aa: ATTFLNEQF
j_call: TRBJ2-7; d_call: NA; v_call: TRBV2; cdr3_aa: AGWRGNEQY
j_call: TRBJ2-2; d_call: NA; v_call: TRBV19; cdr3_aa: ASSQVKLTGELF
j_call: TRBJ1-3; d_call: NA; v_call: TRBV9; cdr3_aa: ASSVAGVGNTIY
j_call: TRBJ2-7; d_call: NA; v_call: TRBV7-6; cdr3_aa: ASSLEEGSYEQY
j_call: TRBJ1-1; d_call: NA; v_call: TRBV7-2; cdr3_aa: ASSLAGSLTEAF
j_call: TRBJ2-5; d_call: TRBD2; v_call: TRBV6-5; cdr3_aa: ASSTKGLAGVTQY
j_call: TRBJ1-2; d_call: NA; v_call: TRBV6-1; cdr3_aa: ASSNARYGYT
j_call: TRBJ1-2; d_call: TRBD1; v_call: TRBV5-4; cdr3_aa: ASSLKGAGGYT
j_call: TRBJ2-7; d_call: NA; v_call: TRBV6-6; cdr3_aa: ASSYSFH